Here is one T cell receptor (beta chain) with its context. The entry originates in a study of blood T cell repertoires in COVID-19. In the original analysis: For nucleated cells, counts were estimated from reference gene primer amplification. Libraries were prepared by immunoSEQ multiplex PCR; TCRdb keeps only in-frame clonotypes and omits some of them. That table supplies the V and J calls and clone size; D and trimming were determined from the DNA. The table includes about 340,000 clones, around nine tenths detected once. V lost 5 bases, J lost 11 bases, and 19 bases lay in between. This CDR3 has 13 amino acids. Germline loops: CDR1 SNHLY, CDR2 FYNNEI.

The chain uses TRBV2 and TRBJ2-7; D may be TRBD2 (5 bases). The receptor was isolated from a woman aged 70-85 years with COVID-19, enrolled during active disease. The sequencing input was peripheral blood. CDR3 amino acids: CASSIRGPTRKYF. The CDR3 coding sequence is TGTGCCAGCAGTATCCGGGGTCCGACGAGGAAGTACTTC.